One and the same sample provided the 22 T cell receptor beta chains below, sequenced in a study of T cell changes during pregnancy in multiple sclerosis. TCRdb's table, derived via immunoSEQ multiplex PCR, lists solely in-frame clones and lacks some. The table shows 25,000 to 30,000 clones, with 75% to 95% occurring only once. The sample in question was CD8+ T cells from peripheral blood mononuclear cells, obtained before pregnancy. The receptors originated from a female donor with multiple sclerosis, enrolled in a pregnancy study.

The V and J genes are TRBV30 and TRBJ2-7; D is possibly TRBD1 (5 bases). V shed 2 bases and J shed 4 bases, with 18 bases lying between them. The CDR3 extends over 15 amino acids. CDR1 and CDR2 from the germline V gene are GTSNPN and SVGIG (reference sequence). In DNA form, the CDR3 reads TGTGCCTGGAGTTACCTGCCCGACAGCACTTACGAGCAGTACTTC. The encoded protein is CAWSYLPDSTYEQYF.

The chain joins TRBV27 to TRBJ1-1; D is unclear. Germline CDR1 is MNHEY and CDR2 is SMNVEV (reference sequence). V lost 2 bases to trimming and J lost 1 base, with 11 bases between them. The CDR3 consists of 15 residues. The CDR3: CASSLGSPGNTEAFF. The CDR3 region has the DNA TGTGCCAGCAGTTTAGGTTCCCCAGGGAACACTGAAGCTTTCTTT.

The chain uses TRBV11-2 and TRBJ2-2; D unclear. This CDR3 has 13 amino acids. Germline loops: CDR1 SGHAT, CDR2 FQNNGV. V was pared by 3 bases and J by 7 bases, with 9 bases between. The CDR3 sequence: CASSFSEVGELFF. As DNA, the CDR3 is TGTGCCAGCAGCTTTTCAGAGGTCGGGGAGCTGTTTTTT.

V and J are TRBV28 and TRBJ2-5; the D is unclear. The CDR3 covers 14 residues. Per germline, CDR1 MDHEN and CDR2 SYDVKM. V gave up 5 bases and J gave up 2 bases, with 12 bases separating them. The CDR3 here is CASSTPGGQETQYF. CDR3 DNA: TGTGCCAGCAGTACCCCCGGCGGTCAAGAGACCCAGTACTTC.

The DNA of the CDR3 is TGTGCCAGCAGCTTGGGAACTAGCACAGATACGCAGTATTTT. Translation: CASSLGTSTDTQYF. The V call is TRBV5-4, the J call TRBJ2-3; D is unclear. This CDR3 spans 14 amino acids. Germline values: CDR1 SGHNT, CDR2 YYREEE (reference sequence). The ends were cut back, 0 bases at V and 0 bases at J, with 5 bases in the middle.

CDR3 protein: CASSQGRGTAYEQYF. The CDR3 DNA follows: TGCGCCAGCAGCCAGGGCCGGGGGACTGCCTACGAGCAGTACTTC. V is TRBV4-3 and J is TRBJ2-7; tentatively, D is TRBD2 (6 bases). Per the germline V gene, CDR1 is LGHNA and CDR2 is YSLEER. Trimming shortened V by 3 bases and J by 2 bases, and 14 bases separated the two germline ends. The CDR3 is made up of 15 amino acids.

This chain links TRBV11-3 with TRBJ2-3; D may be TRBD1 (5 bases). The CDR3 is 13 amino acids. Deletions cut 5 bases from V and 4 bases from J, with 10 bases between. Germline V CDR1 and CDR2: SGHNT, YENEEA. The CDR3: CASSPWGADTQYF. The CDR3 bases are TGTGCCAGCAGCCCATGGGGCGCAGATACGCAGTATTTT.

The CDR3 here is CASSILAGYNEQFF. The CDR3 bases are TGTGCCAGTAGTATACTAGCGGGATACAATGAGCAGTTCTTC. J is TRBJ2-1 and V is TRBV19; 9 bases agree with TRBD2. J lost 4 bases, V lost 2 bases, and 0 bases had no gene match. Germline CDR1 reads LNHDA; CDR2 reads SQIVND (reference sequence). The CDR3 contains 14 residues.

The chain couples TRBV13 to TRBJ2-1; 8 nucleotides align to TRBD2. Germline V gene sequence: CDR1 PRHDT, CDR2 FYEKMQ (reference sequence). This CDR3 region has 14 residues. The V and J ends lost 6 bases and 5 bases, in that order; junction bases with no gene match: 6. The CDR3 loop is CASRRLANNNEQFF. The CDR3 DNA follows: TGTGCCAGCAGAAGACTAGCGAACAACAATGAGCAGTTCTTC.

The chain has TRBV11-2 and TRBJ2-3; 7 bases agree with TRBD2. The CDR3 consists of 14 residues. Germline V gene sequence: CDR1 SGHAT, CDR2 FQNNGV. Trimming removed 5 bases from V and 0 bases from J; junction bases left unmatched: 2. The CDR3 sequence: CASSRSGSTDTQYF. The CDR3 region has the DNA TGTGCCAGCAGCCGTAGCGGGAGCACAGATACGCAGTATTTT.

The genes are TRBV6-5 and TRBJ2-5; no reliable D call. V dropped 2 bases and J dropped 4 bases, with 11 bases sitting between them. Per the germline V gene, CDR1 is MNHEY and CDR2 is SVGAGI. The CDR3 runs 14 residues. The CDR3 nucleotides are TGTGCCAGCAGTTACACGGGTAGTTTAGAGACCCAGTACTTC. This codes for CASSYTGSLETQYF.

The V call is TRBV27, the J call TRBJ2-1; a possible D gene is TRBD2 (5 bases). With 8 bases removed from V and 3 bases from J, the gap between germline ends came to 14 bases. CDR3 length: 14 residues. Germline V lookup: CDR1 MNHEY, CDR2 SMNVEV (reference sequence). CDR3 in DNA: TGTGCCAGCTCGACCGGGAAATTCTACAATGAGCAGTTCTTC. Protein sequence: CASSTGKFYNEQFF.

The chain couples TRBV9 to TRBJ1-2, with 7 bases that match TRBD1. The CDR3 has 14 amino acids. Germline values: CDR1 SGDLS, CDR2 YYNGEE. Trimming cost V 3 bases and J 8 bases; bases outside gene matches: 10. Written as DNA, the CDR3 is TGTGCCAGCAGCGAGGGGTGGGGACAGAAAGGCTACACCTTC. This translates into CASSEGWGQKGYTF.

This clone showed up just once. This chain uses TRBV14 with TRBJ1-1; 7 bases map to TRBD1. This CDR3 has 14 residues. Germline CDR1 reads SGHDN; CDR2 reads FVKESK. Germline trimming cut 5 bases from V and 4 bases from J; bases unmatched to any gene: 7. CDR3 amino acids: CASSGGGEGTEAFF. The DNA for the CDR3 is TGTGCCAGCAGCGGAGGGGGCGAGGGCACTGAAGCTTTCTTT.

The V gene is TRBV27, the J gene TRBJ1-2; 9 bases are a match to TRBD1. CDR1 and CDR2 (germline): MNHEY, SMNVEV (reference sequence). After removal of 7 bases from V and 4 bases from J, the junction contained 7 bases not matched to a gene. The CDR3 is 14 residues long. CDR3: CASKPGQGGYGYTF. Here the CDR3 DNA reads TGTGCCAGCAAGCCGGGACAGGGAGGCTATGGCTACACCTTC.

V and J are TRBV6-1 and TRBJ2-2; 11 bases are a match to TRBD2. V lost 6 bases and J lost 6; bases outside the gene matches: 6. The germline V gene encodes CDR1 MNHNS and CDR2 SASEGT. The CDR3 length is 15 residues. The CDR3 here is CASRLAGDSAGELFF. CDR3 nucleotides: TGTGCCAGCAGACTAGCGGGAGATTCGGCCGGGGAGCTGTTTTTT.

The chain combines TRBV27 with TRBJ2-7, with D perhaps TRBD2 (5 bases). The CDR3 sequence is 14 residues long. Germline values: CDR1 MNHEY, CDR2 SMNVEV (reference sequence). V was shortened by 4 bases and J by 2 bases, with 12 bases between the two germline ends. The CDR3 region has the DNA TGTGCCAGCAGTTACGGACTGCCGGCCTACGAGCAGTACTTC. It is translated as CASSYGLPAYEQYF.

The J gene is TRBJ2-7, the V gene TRBV6-6; unclear D gene. The V gene lost 0 bases and the J gene lost 9 bases, with 9 bases spanning the gap. CDR1 is MNHNY, CDR2 SVGAGI, per germline (reference sequence). CDR3 length: 12 residues. CDR3: CASSYSSRGQYF. CDR3 sequence (DNA): TGTGCCAGCAGTTACTCGTCCCGAGGGCAGTACTTC.

The chain has TRBV28 and TRBJ2-7; the match to TRBD2 covers 8 bases. Germline CDR1 MDHEN, CDR2 SYDVKM. The CDR3 has 14 amino acids. The junction had 8 bases not matched to a gene; V was cut back by 5 bases and J by 5 bases. CDR3 nucleotide sequence: TGTGCCAGCAGTCCGTTGCGGGAGGAACACGAGCAGTACTTC. Translation gives CASSPLREEHEQYF.

V usage is TRBV5-6 and J usage is TRBJ2-5; 7 positions match TRBD1. The CDR3 consists of 14 residues. Germline V CDR1 and CDR2: SGHDT, YYEEEE. Germline trimming cut 2 bases from V and 5 bases from J; bases unmatched to any gene: 6. The CDR3 loop reads CASSFYRGFETQYF. In DNA, the CDR3 is TGTGCCAGCAGCTTCTACAGGGGCTTCGAGACCCAGTACTTC.

This clone is a singleton in its sample. This sequence joins TRBV14 and TRBJ2-1; 13 nucleotides match TRBD2. The J segment lost 13 bases and the V segment lost 2 bases, leaving 5 bases of the junction unmatched. Germline lookup yields CDR1 SGHDN and CDR2 FVKESK. There are 14 residues in the CDR3. CDR3 sequence reads: CASSQYTSGGDQFF. The CDR3 nucleotides are TGTGCCAGCAGCCAATACACTAGCGGGGGGGATCAGTTCTTC.

The V and J genes are TRBV19 and TRBJ1-1, with 8 bases identical to TRBD1. Germline loops: CDR1 LNHDA, CDR2 SQIVND (reference sequence). The CDR3 runs to 15 residues. The junction had 7 bases not matched to a gene; V was cut back by 3 bases and J by 4 bases. The CDR3 here is CASSISFTGGTEAFF. The CDR3 DNA follows: TGTGCCAGTAGTATCTCCTTTACAGGGGGCACTGAAGCTTTCTTT.